This T cell receptor beta chain was captured in a study of immune aging and cytomegalovirus after organ transplant listed by TCRdb under 2021. Study-level background: Every transplant recipient was given three-drug immunosuppression consisting of prednisone, tacrolimus, and mycophenolate. The full study reports these points: CD57 was not measured in the sequencing data, so a conservative gene-based aging definition was used instead. Large clones contained a bigger proportion of TEMRA cells, and over time the seven largest clones (around 1,800 cells) picked up aged and TEMRA cells and lost TCM cells. Following viremia, aged-phenotype cells rose post-transplant in clones of any size, with the rise occurring earlier in large clones (days 200-264) than in small clones.

Library preparation employed single-cell sequencing. Instrument on record: Illumina NovaSeq 6000. The BD Rhapsody Targeted mRNA and AbSeq Reagent Kit, in a microwell format, was used for cell capture and library preparation. The libraries included TCR, sample tags, AbSeq, and targeted mRNA drawn from the Human T-Cell Expression Panel together with custom TOX and TOX2 primers. Libraries were sequenced on an Illumina NovaSeq. The paper's data handling went like this. The analysis covered roughly 9,600 cells in total, of which about 7,100 were CD8 T cells and about 4,500 were CD8 T cells with an identifiable TCR CDR3. The BD Rhapsody Targeted Analysis Pipeline, including V(D)J processing, was run on the Seven Bridges Genomics platform to process the raw data. SeqGeq 1.6.0 was used for quality control, Sample Tag demultiplexing with Lex-BDSMK, clone identification with VDJ Explorer, and Seurat clustering. Clones making up <1% of CD8 T cells were classified as non-expanded, and clones making up >2.5% of the sample were classified as clonal expansions. TCRdb reanalyzed the raw reads on its own, using fastp at Q25 for trimming and MiXCR for clone calling, and kept in-frame beta chains. Each entry is one CDR3 protein sequence, shown with its most common DNA and genes. The V and J calls and clone size come from TCRdb's table, not from the authors' own analysis. This sample is represented by around 21,000 distinct CDR3 sequences; around 33% of them were singletons. The leading ten clones occupy 25% to 30% of the sample.

As for this clonotype: This clone's antigen is unknown. Nothing much larger sits one base from this clone, and base qualities are not available.

The intended sense of this specimen's time point label: five sample-tagged time points from pre-transplant (day -1) to day 368 post-transplant, pooled. Thawed PBMC were stimulated with a CMV IE-1 overlapping peptide library for about 13 hours, with no transport inhibitors added. After thawing, cells were rested overnight and were then stimulated in R10 medium with CD28/CD49d costimulation. The IE-1 peptide library was made up of 15-amino-acid peptides, each overlapping by 11 amino acids. Samples from each time point were barcoded using BD Single-Cell Multiplexing Kit Sample Tags, then pooled and stained with sorting antibodies plus oligo-conjugated anti-CD45RA. A BD FACSAria III was used to sort CMV-responsive CD8+CD137+ and CD4+CD154+ T cells at 4-way purity. Blood samples were drawn into EDTA vacutainers and processed by Ficoll gradient within 1-24 hours. The junction carries 11 bases between V and J, which are trimmed by 3 bases and 4 bases respectively. Its CDR3 holds 14 amino acids, cysteine through phenylalanine. The sequence is cut down to CDR3 DNA, 42 bases in frame from base 1.

The rearranged segments are TRBV12-3 or TRBV12-4 and TRBJ2-3; TRBD2 is possibly the D segment (6 matching bases). This material consisted of CMV peptide-activated CD4+ and CD8+ T cells sorted from blood, taken at five time points, pooled. Read against the paper, the sample's cell subset or site label means: sorted CD8+CD137+ and CD4+CD154+ T cells after about 12 h CMV IE-1 peptide stimulation. This TCR was recovered from a female donor who had a heart transplant and CMV viremia. The DNA reads TGTGCCAGCAGTTTTGAACTAGCATCAGATACGCAGTATTTT. It translates as CASSFELASDTQYF.